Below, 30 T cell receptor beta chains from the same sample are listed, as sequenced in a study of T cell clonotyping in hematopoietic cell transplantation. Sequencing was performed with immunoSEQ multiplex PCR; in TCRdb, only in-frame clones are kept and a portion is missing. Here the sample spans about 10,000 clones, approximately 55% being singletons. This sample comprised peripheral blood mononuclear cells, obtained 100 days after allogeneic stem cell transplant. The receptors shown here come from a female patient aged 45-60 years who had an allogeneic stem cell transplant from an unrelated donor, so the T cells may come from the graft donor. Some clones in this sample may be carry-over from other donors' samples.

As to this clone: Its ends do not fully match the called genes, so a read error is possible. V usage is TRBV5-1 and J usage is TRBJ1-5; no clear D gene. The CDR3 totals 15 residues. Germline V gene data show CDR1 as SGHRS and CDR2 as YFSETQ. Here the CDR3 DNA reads TGCGCCAGGAGCTTGGACGGCCTTAGCAATCAGCCCCAGCATTTT. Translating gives CARSLDGLSNQPQHF.

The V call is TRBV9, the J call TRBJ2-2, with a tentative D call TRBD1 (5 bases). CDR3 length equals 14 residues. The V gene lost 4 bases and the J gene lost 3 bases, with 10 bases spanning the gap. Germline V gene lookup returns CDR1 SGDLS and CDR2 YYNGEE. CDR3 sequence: CASSLRQYTGELFF. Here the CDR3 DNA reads TGTGCCAGCAGCCTTCGACAGTACACCGGGGAGCTGTTTTTT.

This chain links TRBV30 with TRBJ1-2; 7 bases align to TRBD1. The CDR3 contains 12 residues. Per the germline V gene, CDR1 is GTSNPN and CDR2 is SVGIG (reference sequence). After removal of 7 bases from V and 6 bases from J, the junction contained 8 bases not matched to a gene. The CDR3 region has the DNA TGTGCCTACTTAACAGGGGTTGATGGCTACACCTTC. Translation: CAYLTGVDGYTF.

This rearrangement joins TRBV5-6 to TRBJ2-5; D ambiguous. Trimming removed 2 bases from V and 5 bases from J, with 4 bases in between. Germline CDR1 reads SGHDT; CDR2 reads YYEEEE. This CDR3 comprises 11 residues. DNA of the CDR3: TGTGCCAGCAGCTTCAGGGAGACCCAGTACTTC. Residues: CASSFRETQYF. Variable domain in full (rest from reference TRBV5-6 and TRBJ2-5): DAGVTQSPTHLIKTRGQQVTLRCSPKSGHDTVSWYQQALGQGPQFIFQYYEEEERQRGNFPDRFSGHQFPNYSSELNVNALLLGDSALYLCASSFRETQYFGPGTRLLVL.

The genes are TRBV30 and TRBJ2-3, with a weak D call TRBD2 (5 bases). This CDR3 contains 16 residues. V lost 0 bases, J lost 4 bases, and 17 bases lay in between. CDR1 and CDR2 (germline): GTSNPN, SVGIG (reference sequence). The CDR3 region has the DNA TGTGCCTGGAGTGTACGGTTGGGAGTAGGCGCAGATACGCAGTATTTT. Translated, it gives CAWSVRLGVGADTQYF.

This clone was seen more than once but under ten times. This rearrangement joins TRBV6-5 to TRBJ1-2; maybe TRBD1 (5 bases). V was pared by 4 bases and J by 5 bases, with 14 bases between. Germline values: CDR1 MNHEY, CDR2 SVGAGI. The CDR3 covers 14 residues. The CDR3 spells CASSSVGPTYGYTF. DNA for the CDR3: TGTGCCAGCAGTTCCGTGGGACCGACTTATGGCTACACCTTC.

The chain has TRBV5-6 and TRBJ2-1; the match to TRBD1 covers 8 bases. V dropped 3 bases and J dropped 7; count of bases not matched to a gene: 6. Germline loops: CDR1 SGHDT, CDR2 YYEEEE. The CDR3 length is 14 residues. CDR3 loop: CASSWGTGDNEQFF. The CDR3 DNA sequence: TGTGCCAGCAGCTGGGGGACAGGCGATAATGAGCAGTTCTTC.

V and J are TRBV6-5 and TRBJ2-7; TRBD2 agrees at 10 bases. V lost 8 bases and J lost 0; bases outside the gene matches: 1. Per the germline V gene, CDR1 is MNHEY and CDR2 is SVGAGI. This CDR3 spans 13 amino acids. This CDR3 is CASRTSGSYEQYF. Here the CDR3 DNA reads TGTGCCAGCCGGACTAGCGGCTCCTACGAGCAGTACTTC.

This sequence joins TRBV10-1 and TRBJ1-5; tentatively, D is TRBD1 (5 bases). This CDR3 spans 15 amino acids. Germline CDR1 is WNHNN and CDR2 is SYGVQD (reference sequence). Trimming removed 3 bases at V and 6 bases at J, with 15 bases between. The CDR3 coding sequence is TGCGCCAGCAGTGAAGCTGGGGCTGCGGGTCAGCCCCAGCATTTT. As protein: CASSEAGAAGQPQHF.

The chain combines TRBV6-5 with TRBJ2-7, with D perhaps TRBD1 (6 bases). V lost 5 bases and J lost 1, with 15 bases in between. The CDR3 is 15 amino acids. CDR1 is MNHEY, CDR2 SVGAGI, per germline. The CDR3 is CASSQGLGGSYEQYF. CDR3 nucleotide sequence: TGTGCCAGCAGTCAAGGATTAGGGGGTTCCTACGAGCAGTACTTC.

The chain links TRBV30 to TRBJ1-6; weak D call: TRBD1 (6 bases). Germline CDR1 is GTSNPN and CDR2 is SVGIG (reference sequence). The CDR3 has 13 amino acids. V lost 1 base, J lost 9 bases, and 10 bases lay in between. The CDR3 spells CAWSDRDGSPLHF. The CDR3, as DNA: TGTGCCTGGAGTGACAGGGACGGTTCACCCCTCCACTTT.

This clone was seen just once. CDR3 nucleotides: TGCGCCAGCAGCCAAGGAGAGGCCGGGGAGCTGTTTTTT. It codes for CASSQGEAGELFF. J is TRBJ2-2 and V is TRBV4-3; D ambiguous. Germline V gene lookup returns CDR1 LGHNA and CDR2 YSLEER. This CDR3 region has 13 residues. The ends were cut back, 1 base at V and 6 bases at J, with 6 bases in the middle.

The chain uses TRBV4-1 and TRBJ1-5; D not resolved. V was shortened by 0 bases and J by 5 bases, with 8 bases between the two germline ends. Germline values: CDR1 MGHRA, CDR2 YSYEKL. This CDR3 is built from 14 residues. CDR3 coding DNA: TGCGCCAGCAGCCAAGATCGGGAGGATCAGCCCCAGCATTTT. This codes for CASSQDREDQPQHF.

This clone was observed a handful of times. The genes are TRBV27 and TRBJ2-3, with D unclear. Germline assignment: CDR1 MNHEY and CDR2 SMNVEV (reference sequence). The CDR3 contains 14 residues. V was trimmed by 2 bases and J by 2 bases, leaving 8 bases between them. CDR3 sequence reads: CASSLGVVTDTQYF. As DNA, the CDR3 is TGTGCCAGCAGTTTAGGGGTAGTCACAGATACGCAGTATTTT.

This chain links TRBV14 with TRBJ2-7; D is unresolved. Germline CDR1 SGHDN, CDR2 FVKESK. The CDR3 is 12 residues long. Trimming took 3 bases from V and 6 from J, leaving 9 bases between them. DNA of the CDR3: TGTGCCAGCAGCCACGGTTGGGGCGAGCAGTACTTC. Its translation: CASSHGWGEQYF.

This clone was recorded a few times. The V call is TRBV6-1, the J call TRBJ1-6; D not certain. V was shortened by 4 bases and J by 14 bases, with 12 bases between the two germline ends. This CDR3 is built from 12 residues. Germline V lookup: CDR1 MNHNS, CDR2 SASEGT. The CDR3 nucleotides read TGTGCCAGCAGTGCATTGTATCAAACCCTCCACTTT. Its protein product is CASSALYQTLHF.

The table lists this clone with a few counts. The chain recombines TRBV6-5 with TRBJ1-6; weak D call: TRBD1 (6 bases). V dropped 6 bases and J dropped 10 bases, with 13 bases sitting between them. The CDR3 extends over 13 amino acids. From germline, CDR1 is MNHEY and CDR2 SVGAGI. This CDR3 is CASSLDSWSPLHF. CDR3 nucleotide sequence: TGTGCCAGCAGCCTGGACAGCTGGTCACCCCTCCACTTT.

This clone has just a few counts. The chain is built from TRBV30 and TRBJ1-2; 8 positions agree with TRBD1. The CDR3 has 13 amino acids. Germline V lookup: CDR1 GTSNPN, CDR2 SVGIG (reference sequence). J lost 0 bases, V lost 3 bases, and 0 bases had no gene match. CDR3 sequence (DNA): TGTGCCTGGAGGGACAGGGCTAACTATGGCTACACCTTC. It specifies CAWRDRANYGYTF. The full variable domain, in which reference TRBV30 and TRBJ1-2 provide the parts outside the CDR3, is SQTIHQWPATLVQPVGSPLSLECTVEGTSNPNLYWYRQAAGRGLQLLFYSVGIGQISSEVPQNLSASRPQDRQFILSSKKLLLSDSGFYLCAWRDRANYGYTFGSGTRLTVV.

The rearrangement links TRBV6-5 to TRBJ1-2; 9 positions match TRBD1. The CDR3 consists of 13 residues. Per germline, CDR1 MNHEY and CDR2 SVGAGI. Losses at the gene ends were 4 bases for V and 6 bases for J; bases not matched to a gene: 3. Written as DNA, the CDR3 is TGTGCCAGCAGTTTACAGGGGGCCGATGGCTACACCTTC. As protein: CASSLQGADGYTF.

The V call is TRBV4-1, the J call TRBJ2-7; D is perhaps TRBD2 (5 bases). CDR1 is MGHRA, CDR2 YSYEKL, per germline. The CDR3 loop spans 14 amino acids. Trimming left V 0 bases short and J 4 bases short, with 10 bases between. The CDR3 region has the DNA TGCGCCAGCAGCCAAGAAGGAAGAGGGTACGAGCAGTACTTC. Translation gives CASSQEGRGYEQYF.

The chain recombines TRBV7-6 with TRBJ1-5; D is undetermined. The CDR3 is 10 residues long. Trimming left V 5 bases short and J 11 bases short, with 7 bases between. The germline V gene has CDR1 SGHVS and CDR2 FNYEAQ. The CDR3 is CASSTTTQHF. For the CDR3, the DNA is TGTGCCAGCAGCACCACGACCCAGCATTTT.

The CDR3 region is CAWSVVRGHEQFF. In DNA, the CDR3 is TGTGCCTGGAGTGTAGTTAGGGGGCACGAGCAGTTCTTC. This sequence joins TRBV30 and TRBJ2-1, with 7 bases matching TRBD1. Per the germline V gene, CDR1 is GTSNPN and CDR2 is SVGIG (reference sequence). This CDR3 region has 13 residues. Trimming cost V 0 bases and J 10 bases; bases outside gene matches: 6. Based on the CDR3 plus reference TRBV30 and TRBJ2-1, the full variable domain is SQTIHQWPATLVQPVGSPLSLECTVEGTSNPNLYWYRQAAGRGLQLLFYSVGIGQISSEVPQNLSASRPQDRQFILSSKKLLLSDSGFYLCAWSVVRGHEQFFGPGTRLTVL.

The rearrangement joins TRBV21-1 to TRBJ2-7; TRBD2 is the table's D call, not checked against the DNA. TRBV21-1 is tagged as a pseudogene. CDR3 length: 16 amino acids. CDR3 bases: TGTGCCAGCAGCAAAGAACCTGAGGGAGACCCTTACGAGCAGTACTTC. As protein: CASSKEPEGDPYEQYF.

CDR3 amino acids: CAWSVTSGRGDTQYF. In DNA form, the CDR3 reads TGTGCCTGGAGTGTGACTAGCGGGAGGGGGGATACGCAGTATTTT. This sequence joins TRBV30 and TRBJ2-3; 14 bases are a match to TRBD2. The ends lost 0 bases at V and 6 bases at J; junction bases unmatched: 2. Germline CDR1 GTSNPN, CDR2 SVGIG (reference sequence). The CDR3 covers 15 residues. Based on the CDR3 plus reference TRBV30 and TRBJ2-3, the full variable domain is SQTIHQWPATLVQPVGSPLSLECTVEGTSNPNLYWYRQAAGRGLQLLFYSVGIGQISSEVPQNLSASRPQDRQFILSSKKLLLSDSGFYLCAWSVTSGRGDTQYFGPGTRLTVL.

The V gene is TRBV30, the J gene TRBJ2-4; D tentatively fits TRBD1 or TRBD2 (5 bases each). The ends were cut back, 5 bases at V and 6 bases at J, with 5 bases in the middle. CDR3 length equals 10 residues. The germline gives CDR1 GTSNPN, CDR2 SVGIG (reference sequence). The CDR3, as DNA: TGTGCCTGGGGGACAAACATTCAGTACTTC. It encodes CAWGTNIQYF.

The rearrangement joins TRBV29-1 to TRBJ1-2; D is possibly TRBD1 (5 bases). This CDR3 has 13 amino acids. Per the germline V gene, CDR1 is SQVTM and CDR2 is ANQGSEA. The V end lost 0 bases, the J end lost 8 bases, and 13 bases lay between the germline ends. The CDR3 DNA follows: TGCAGCGTTGAAGAATGGGCAGGGCAAGGCTACACCTTC. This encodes CSVEEWAGQGYTF.

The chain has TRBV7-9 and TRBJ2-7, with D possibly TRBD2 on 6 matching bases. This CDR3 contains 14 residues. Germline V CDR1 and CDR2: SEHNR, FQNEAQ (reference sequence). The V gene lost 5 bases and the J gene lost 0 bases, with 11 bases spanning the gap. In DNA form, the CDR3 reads TGTGCCAGCAGCGTCCGCGGGGACTCCTACGAGCAGTACTTC. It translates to CASSVRGDSYEQYF.

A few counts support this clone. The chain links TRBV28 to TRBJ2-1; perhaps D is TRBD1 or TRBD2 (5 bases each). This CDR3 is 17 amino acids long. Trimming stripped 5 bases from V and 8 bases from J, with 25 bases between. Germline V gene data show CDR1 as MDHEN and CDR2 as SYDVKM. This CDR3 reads CASSRGSGPGQGDEQFF. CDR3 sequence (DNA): TGTGCCAGCAGTCGAGGCAGCGGCCCCGGCCAAGGGGATGAGCAGTTCTTC.

The CDR3 here is CASSMGGYEQYF. As DNA, the CDR3 is TGTGCCAGTAGTATGGGTGGCTACGAGCAGTACTTC. This sequence joins TRBV19 and TRBJ2-7; no clear D gene. CDR3 length: 12 residues. Germline-derived CDR1 and CDR2 are LNHDA and SQIVND (reference sequence). V was trimmed by 3 bases and J by 3 bases, leaving 6 bases between them.

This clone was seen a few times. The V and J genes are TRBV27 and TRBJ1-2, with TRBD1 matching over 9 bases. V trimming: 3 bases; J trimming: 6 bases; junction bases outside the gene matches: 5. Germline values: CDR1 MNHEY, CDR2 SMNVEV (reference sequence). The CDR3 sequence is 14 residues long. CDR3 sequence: CASSFGDRGNGYTF. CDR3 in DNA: TGTGCCAGCAGTTTTGGAGACAGGGGGAATGGCTACACCTTC.